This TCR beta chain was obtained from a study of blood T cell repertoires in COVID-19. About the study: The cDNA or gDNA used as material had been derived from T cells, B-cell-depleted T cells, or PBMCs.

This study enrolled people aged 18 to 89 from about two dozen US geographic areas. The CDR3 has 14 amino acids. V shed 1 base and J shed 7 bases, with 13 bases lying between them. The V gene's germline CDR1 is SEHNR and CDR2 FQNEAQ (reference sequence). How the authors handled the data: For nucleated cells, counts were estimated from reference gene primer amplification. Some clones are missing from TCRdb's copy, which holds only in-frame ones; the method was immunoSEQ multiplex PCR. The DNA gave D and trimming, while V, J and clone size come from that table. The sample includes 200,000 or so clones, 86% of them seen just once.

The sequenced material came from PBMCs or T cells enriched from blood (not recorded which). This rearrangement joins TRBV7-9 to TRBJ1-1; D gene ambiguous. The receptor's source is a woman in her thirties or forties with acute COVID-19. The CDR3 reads CASSLEYWEVEAFF. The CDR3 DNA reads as TGTGCCAGCAGCTTAGAGTATTGGGAGGTTGAAGCTTTCTTT.